Below are 10 T cell receptor beta chains sequenced from a single sample in a study of shared clonotypes between healthy human individuals. The assay was immunoSEQ multiplex PCR, and TCRdb's table has in-frame clones only and misses some. This repertoire shows over 750,000 clones, about 96% found once; its top ten account for approximately 0.2%. CD45RO-negative cells were positively selected for CCR7, leaving out terminally differentiated effector memory CD45RA+ cells. The specimen sequenced was naive CD8+ T cells sorted from blood. Receptor source: a young man in good health.

V is TRBV2 and J is TRBJ1-1, with D perhaps TRBD1 (5 bases). This CDR3 comprises 14 residues. With 10 bases removed from V and 5 bases from J, the gap between germline ends came to 20 bases. Looked up from germline, CDR1 is SNHLY and CDR2 is FYNNEI. The CDR3 DNA is TGTGCCACCCCGAGTACGAGGGGATGGACTGAAGCTTTCTTT. This gives the protein CATPSTRGWTEAFF.

The DNA of the CDR3 is TGTGCCAGCAGCTTGGGGACTAGCGGGAGGTACCAGGGCTCCTACGAGCAGTACTTC. Protein product: CASSLGTSGRYQGSYEQYF. The rearrangement uses TRBV7-9 and TRBJ2-7; 15 bases align to TRBD2. Germline V gives CDR1 SEHNR, CDR2 FQNEAQ (reference sequence). J gave up 0 bases and V 3 bases, and 9 bases lay outside the gene matches. This CDR3 spans 19 amino acids.

This chain uses TRBV7-6 with TRBJ2-7; tentatively, D is TRBD1 or TRBD2 (5 bases each). Germline V gives CDR1 SGHVS, CDR2 FNYEAQ. The V end lost 5 bases, the J end lost 6 bases, and 14 bases lay between the germline ends. The CDR3 is 13 residues long. CDR3: CASSPLPGTEQYF. The CDR3 DNA sequence: TGTGCCAGCAGCCCTCTGCCAGGGACCGAGCAGTACTTC.

This chain uses TRBV7-6 with TRBJ2-1, with TRBD2 matching 14 bases. This CDR3 is built from 16 residues. The germline V gene encodes CDR1 SGHVS and CDR2 FNYEAQ. The trim removed 4 bases at V and 9 bases at J, leaving 8 bases unmatched. CDR3 nucleotides: TGTGCCAGCAGCTCCCGACTAGCGGGAGGGCCGAGTGAGCAGTTCTTC. Its protein is CASSSRLAGGPSEQFF.

The chain carries TRBV11-3 and TRBJ2-1, with 12 bases matching TRBD2. The CDR3 spans 14 residues. The germline gives CDR1 SGHNT, CDR2 YENEEA. V was pared by 1 base and J by 10 bases, with 2 bases of the junction left unmatched. Here the CDR3 DNA reads TGTGCCAGCAGCTTAGGGGGGACTAGCGGGGAGCAGTTCTTC. Amino acids: CASSLGGTSGEQFF.

Written as DNA, the CDR3 is TGCGCCAGCAGCCAGGGACTAGCGGGAGGGCCTGATAATGAGCAGTTCTTC. Protein: CASSQGLAGGPDNEQFF. The rearrangement links TRBV4-3 to TRBJ2-1, with 16 nucleotides matching TRBD2. From germline, CDR1 is LGHNA and CDR2 YSLEER. The trim removed 3 bases at V and 7 bases at J, leaving 6 bases unmatched. This CDR3 is 17 amino acids long.

The chain uses TRBV28 and TRBJ2-5; D remains unclear. The germline gives CDR1 MDHEN, CDR2 SYDVKM. The CDR3 sequence is 13 residues long. Trimming removed 6 bases at V and 1 base at J, with 9 bases between. CDR3 sequence reads: CASSPAAQETQYF. CDR3 coding DNA: TGTGCCAGCAGCCCTGCCGCCCAAGAGACCCAGTACTTC. The full variable domain, with the rest looked up from reference TRBV28 and TRBJ2-5, is DVKVTQSSRYLVKRTGEKVFLECVQDMDHENMFWYRQDPGLGLRLIYFSYDVKMKEKGDIPEGYSVSREKKERFSLILESASTNQTSMYLCASSPAAQETQYFGPGTRLLVL.

On this clone: This specimen includes other DNA sequences encoding the same CDR3. CDR3 loop: CASSPGLAGEETQYF. In DNA, the CDR3 is TGTGCCAGCAGCCCGGGGCTAGCGGGAGAAGAGACCCAGTACTTC. The chain is built from TRBV5-8 and TRBJ2-5; 10 bases line up with TRBD2. Unmatched junction bases numbered 6, after V lost 4 bases and J lost 3 bases. The CDR3 is made up of 15 amino acids. Germline loops: CDR1 SGHTS, CDR2 YDEGEE.

V and J are TRBV7-9 and TRBJ2-3, with no clear D. There are 13 residues in the CDR3. The germline CDR1 and CDR2 sequences are SEHNR and FQNEAQ (reference sequence). V was clipped by 1 base and J by 6 bases, with 8 bases between them. The CDR3 is CASSLGSVDTQYF. As DNA, the CDR3 is TGTGCCAGCAGCTTAGGGTCTGTGGATACGCAGTATTTT. Looking up the rest from reference TRBV7-9 and TRBJ2-3 gives the full variable domain: DTGVSQNPRHKITKRGQNVTFRCDPISEHNRLYWYRQTLGQGPEFLTYFQNEAQLEKSRLLSDRFSAERPKGSFSTLEIQRTEQGDSAMYLCASSLGSVDTQYFGPGTRLTVL.

The rearrangement uses TRBV2 and TRBJ1-2, with D perhaps matching TRBD1 (5 bases). The V and J ends lost 8 bases and 4 bases respectively, with 14 bases between them. CDR1 and CDR2 from the germline V gene are SNHLY and FYNNEI. The CDR3 contains 13 residues. The DNA of the CDR3 is TGTGCCAGCCGATTGGGGCAGGGCTATGGCTACACCTTC. Its protein is CASRLGQGYGYTF.